Below, 10 T cell receptor beta chains from the same sample are listed, as sequenced in a study of blood T cell repertoires in COVID-19. Data came from immunoSEQ multiplex PCR; TCRdb stores just in-frame clones and leaves some out. The sample yields 35,000 to 50,000 clones, roughly 88% seen once. The source material was peripheral blood. The source of these receptors is a human donor in a cohort sampled during active COVID-19.

This chain joins TRBV28 and TRBJ1-2, with 7 bases lining up with TRBD1. Unmatched junction bases numbered 9, after V lost 6 bases and J lost 5 bases. This CDR3 spans 14 amino acids. Germline CDR1 MDHEN, CDR2 SYDVKM. This CDR3 is CASRPGQNSYGYTF. For the CDR3, the DNA is TGTGCCAGCAGGCCGGGACAGAACTCTTATGGCTACACCTTC.

V gene TRBV27 combines with J gene TRBJ2-5; 10 bases align to TRBD2. Germline-derived CDR1 and CDR2 are MNHEY and SMNVEV (reference sequence). The CDR3 is made up of 17 amino acids. The V and J ends lost 5 bases and 7 bases, in that order; junction bases with no gene match: 16. CDR3 bases: TGTGCCAGCAGTCCCGGGACCGGGGCTAGCGGGAGAGGGACCCAGTACTTC. This sequence encodes CASSPGTGASGRGTQYF.

The chain joins TRBV23-1 to TRBJ2-7; the match to TRBD2 covers 7 bases. TRBV23-1 is an ORF, with its function uncertain. After removal of 4 bases from V and 0 bases from J, the junction contained 9 bases not matched to a gene. CDR3 length equals 16 residues. The CDR3 spells CASSLPGRGTSYEQYF. DNA for the CDR3: TGCGCCAGCAGTCTCCCGGGGCGGGGGACCTCCTACGAGCAGTACTTC.

This clone came up a few times. The gene calls are TRBV2 and TRBJ2-2; 8 bases agree with TRBD1. V shed 6 bases and J 1 base; nucleotides not matched to a gene: 4. CDR3 size: 15 residues. Germline CDR1 SNHLY, CDR2 FYNNEI. The CDR3 coding sequence is TGTGCCAGCAGGTTTGGGACAGGGAACACCGGGGAGCTGTTTTTT. Amino acid sequence: CASRFGTGNTGELFF.

The V and J genes are TRBV15 and TRBJ1-4, with TRBD1 as a possible D gene (5 bases). This CDR3 has 17 amino acids. Germline V gene sequence: CDR1 LNHNV, CDR2 YYDKDF (reference sequence). Trimming cost V 0 bases and J 3 bases, with 14 bases left between them. CDR3 loop: CATSRDQVQAPNEKLFF. CDR3 nucleotides: TGTGCCACCAGCAGAGACCAAGTACAGGCTCCTAATGAAAAACTGTTTTTT. Full variable domain (outside the CDR3, taken from reference TRBV15 and TRBJ1-4): DAMVIQNPRYQVTQFGKPVTLSCSQTLNHNVMYWYQQKSSQAPKLLFHYYDKDFNNEADTPDNFQSRRPNTSFCFLDIRSPGLGDTAMYLCATSRDQVQAPNEKLFFGSGTQLSVL.

The chain joins TRBV5-1 to TRBJ2-1; 11 positions agree with TRBD2. The V segment lost 4 bases and the J segment 5 bases; nucleotides outside the gene matches: 5. Germline assignment: CDR1 SGHRS and CDR2 YFSETQ. This CDR3 region has 15 residues. DNA for the CDR3: TGCGCCAGCAGCCTAGCGGGGGGACCTAACAATGAGCAGTTCTTC. Protein product: CASSLAGGPNNEQFF.

J is TRBJ1-1 and V is TRBV28; D is perhaps TRBD1 (5 bases). The germline V and J ends were trimmed by 1 base and 2 bases, with 11 bases remaining between them. Germline V gives CDR1 MDHEN, CDR2 SYDVKM. This CDR3 contains 15 residues. CDR3 coding DNA: TGTGCCAGCAGTTTATTGGGGGGACCCAACACTGAAGCTTTCTTT. It translates to CASSLLGGPNTEAFF.

CDR3 loop: CASSPTGEPHGYTF. DNA of the CDR3: TGCGCCAGCAGCCCGACAGGGGAGCCTCATGGCTACACCTTC. The rearrangement links TRBV5-1 to TRBJ1-2; 8 bases align to TRBD1. The CDR3 totals 14 residues. Trimming cost V 4 bases and J 6 bases; bases outside gene matches: 8. CDR1 and CDR2 (germline): SGHRS, YFSETQ.

The V gene is TRBV5-1, the J gene TRBJ1-2; TRBD1 matches at 8 bases. The CDR3 covers 15 residues. Looked up from germline, CDR1 is SGHRS and CDR2 is YFSETQ. V lost 0 bases, J lost 5 bases, and 6 bases stayed unmatched. The CDR3 DNA is TGCGCCAGCAGCTTGGGCAGGGGGCGACAATATGGCTACACCTTC. Amino acids: CASSLGRGRQYGYTF.

The chain employs TRBV9 and TRBJ2-3; D perhaps matches TRBD1 (6 bases). V was shortened by 3 bases and J by 0 bases, with 11 bases between the two germline ends. Germline V CDR1 and CDR2: SGDLS, YYNGEE. The CDR3 runs to 15 residues. The CDR3 coding sequence is TGTGCCAGCAGCGACGACAGGATTAGCACAGATACGCAGTATTTT. It yields the protein CASSDDRISTDTQYF.